This is a list of T cell receptor beta chains from one sample in a study of blood T cell repertoires in COVID-19. Measured with immunoSEQ multiplex PCR; TCRdb has only the in-frame clones, and not every one. Of about 150,000 clones in the sample, around 74% are singletons; the top ten hold roughly 3.5%. Sequenced material: peripheral blood. These receptors came from a woman of 80 years or more with acute or convalescent COVID-19. The CDR3 runs from the conserved cysteine through the conserved F or W. A D gene is named only where the DNA matches it firmly. A row's size may be missing; if present it is once, few, many or a size class.

v_gene,d_gene,j_gene,abundance,len,CDR3aa,CDR3nt
TRBV5-4,TRBD1,TRBJ1-2,NA,13,CASSLDRGYGYTF,TGTGCCAGCAGCCTTGACAGGGGTTATGGCTACACCTTC
TRBV12-5,TRBD1,TRBJ2-7,NA,16,CASGSTGAANPYEQYF,TGTGCTAGTGGTTCAACAGGGGCCGCTAATCCGTACGAGCAGTACTTC
TRBV25-1,NA,TRBJ1-3,once,14,CASRDRLEGNTIYF,TGTGCCAGCAGAGACAGGTTGGAGGGAAACACCATATATTTT
TRBV27,NA,TRBJ1-6,NA,14,CASSLAGDYSPLHF,TGTGCCAGCAGTTTAGCAGGGGATTATTCACCCCTCCACTTT
TRBV29-1,TRBD1,TRBJ1-2,NA,13,CSVEDMGDRSYTF,TGCAGCGTTGAAGACATGGGGGACAGATCCTACACCTTC
TRBV6-1,TRBD1,TRBJ1-4,NA,14,CASSDQGVGEKLFF,TGTGCCAGCAGTGACCAGGGGGTTGGGGAAAAACTGTTTTTT
TRBV7-6,NA,TRBJ2-5,NA,19,CASSPLALAEAGRRETQYF,TGTGCCAGCAGCCCCTTAGCGCTGGCGGAGGCCGGCCGGCGGGAGACCCAGTACTTC
TRBV7-2,NA,TRBJ1-2,NA,13,CASSSFGAFGYTF,TGTGCCAGCAGCTCCTTTGGGGCTTTTGGCTACACCTTC
TRBV19,NA,TRBJ2-6,NA,15,CASSTVRAGANVLTF,TGTGCCAGTAGTACCGTCCGAGCTGGGGCCAACGTCCTGACTTTC
TRBV19,NA,TRBJ2-1,few,16,CASSSYGSGSYNEQFF,TGTGCCAGTTCGTCATACGGCTCGGGCTCCTACAATGAGCAGTTCTTC
TRBV9,NA,TRBJ1-2,NA,14,CASSSGTANYGYTF,TGTGCCAGCAGCTCAGGAACGGCTAACTATGGCTACACCTTC
TRBV9,NA,TRBJ1-6,NA,14,CASSVQGSNSPLHF,TGTGCCAGCAGCGTACAGGGGTCAAATTCACCCCTCCACTTT
TRBV7-3,TRBD1,TRBJ2-1,NA,16,CASSLFGQGLNNEQFF,TGTGCCAGCAGCTTATTCGGACAGGGACTTAACAATGAGCAGTTCTTC
TRBV12-3/TRBV12-4,TRBD1,TRBJ2-7,NA,13,CASRGQGAYEQYF,TGTGCCAGCAGGGGACAGGGGGCCTACGAGCAGTACTTC
TRBV7-8,TRBD2,TRBJ2-2,few,15,CASSEKREGGGELFF,TGTGCCAGCAGCGAAAAGCGGGAGGGTGGCGGGGAGCTGTTTTTT
TRBV4-2,NA,TRBJ2-3,NA,14,CASSQHEEGDTQYF,TGTGCCAGCAGCCAACACGAGGAGGGGGATACGCAGTATTTT
TRBV5-1,NA,TRBJ1-4,NA,17,CASRAGNGGATNEKLFF,TGCGCCAGCAGAGCCGGGAACGGAGGGGCAACTAATGAAAAACTGTTTTTT
TRBV7-3,NA,TRBJ1-1,NA,13,CASSPGTFGEAFF,TGTGCCAGCAGCCCCGGGACATTCGGGGAAGCTTTCTTT
TRBV2,NA,TRBJ2-7,NA,12,CASAGQSYEQYF,TGTGCCAGCGCGGGACAGAGCTACGAGCAGTACTTC
TRBV7-9,NA,TRBJ2-3,NA,15,CASSRGTDSTDTQYF,TGTGCCAGCAGCCGCGGGACGGATAGCACAGATACGCAGTATTTT
TRBV6-5,NA,TRBJ2-7,NA,14,CASTKGGFGYEQYF,TGTGCCAGCACCAAAGGAGGTTTTGGCTACGAGCAGTACTTC
TRBV3-1/TRBV3-2,NA,TRBJ2-7,NA,13,CASSLESSYEQYF,TGTGCCAGCAGCCTGGAGAGCTCCTACGAGCAGTACTTC